This paragraph reports one T cell receptor beta chain. Its antigen is not yet known. Base qualities are not provided; no much larger clone lies one nucleotide away. The CDR3 measures 14 amino acids from cysteine to phenylalanine. Of all the DNA, just the CDR3 is kept, 42 bases in frame from base 1. Per the germline V gene, SQVTM is the CDR1 and ANQGSEA is the CDR2. This sample is part of a study of CD8 T cells in ankylosing spondylitis (dated by TCRdb to 2016 to 2017). Study-wide context: The study profiled T cell receptor beta repertoires in healthy donors and ankylosing spondylitis patients to find disease-linked TCR variants. In total, the full study cohort was made up of nearly 110 healthy donors and some 26 ankylosing spondylitis patients. Peripheral blood was sampled, and synovial fluid was also collected from ankylosing spondylitis patients. Paper-wide results and their limitations: A CD8+ phenotype was shown by the disease-linked clones, which were found at relatively low frequencies in peripheral blood. The disease-linked clones were reported to be significantly enriched in matched synovial fluid samples from ankylosing spondylitis patients. Some TCR beta motif variants had previously been reported in synovial fluid and blood of reactive arthritis patients, which suggested common disease-initiation mechanisms. A TCR beta motif made up of eight or nine highly homologous amino acid variants appeared to be characteristic of blood from ankylosing spondylitis patients.

The sequencer was an Illumina HiSeq 2500. Quantitative 5'-RACE with molecular barcodes was the method used to prepare the TCR beta libraries. The study's own analysis went as follows. Disease-linked TCR variants were identified with a new computational method built on a probabilistic model of VDJ rearrangement. TCRdb cleaned the public reads at Q25 with fastp, built clones with MiXCR and kept in-frame beta chains. Records with the same CDR3 protein are collapsed into one entry carrying the most frequent genes and DNA. The V and J calls were determined by TCRdb, not by the authors. Counted in this sample were some 270,000 distinct CDR3 sequences; 15% to 20% of them appeared once. The ten largest clonotypes hold around 30% of the sample.

Rearrangement joined TRBV29-1 to TRBJ2-1; TRBD2 is perhaps the D gene, given 5 matching bases. This TCR came from a male donor with ankylosing spondylitis or in good health (not recorded which). Sequencing was done on a sample of blood, either unsorted or a sorted T cell fraction (not recorded which). The bases read TGCGTTGAAGAGTGGGCTAGCAGATACAATGAGCAGTTCTTC. Protein translation: CVEEWASRYNEQFF.